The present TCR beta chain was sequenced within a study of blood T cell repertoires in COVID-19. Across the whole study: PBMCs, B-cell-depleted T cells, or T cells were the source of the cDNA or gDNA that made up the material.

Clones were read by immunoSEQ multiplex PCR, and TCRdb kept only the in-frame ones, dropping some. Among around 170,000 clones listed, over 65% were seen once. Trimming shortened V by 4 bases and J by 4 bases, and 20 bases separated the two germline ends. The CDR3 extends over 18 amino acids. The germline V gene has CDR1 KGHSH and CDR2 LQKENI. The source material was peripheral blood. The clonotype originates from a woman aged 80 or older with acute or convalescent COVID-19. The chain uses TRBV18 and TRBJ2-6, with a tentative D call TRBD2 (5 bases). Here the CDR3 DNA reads TGTGCCAGCTCACTTAAGACATCGGGGATGTCCGGGGCCAACGTCCTGACTTTC. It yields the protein CASSLKTSGMSGANVLTF. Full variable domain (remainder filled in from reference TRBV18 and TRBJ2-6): NAGVMQNPRHLVRRRGQEARLRCSPMKGHSHVYWYRQLPEEGLKFMVYLQKENIIDESGMPKERFSAEFPKEGPSILRIQQVVRGDSAAYFCASSLKTSGMSGANVLTFGAGSRLTVL.